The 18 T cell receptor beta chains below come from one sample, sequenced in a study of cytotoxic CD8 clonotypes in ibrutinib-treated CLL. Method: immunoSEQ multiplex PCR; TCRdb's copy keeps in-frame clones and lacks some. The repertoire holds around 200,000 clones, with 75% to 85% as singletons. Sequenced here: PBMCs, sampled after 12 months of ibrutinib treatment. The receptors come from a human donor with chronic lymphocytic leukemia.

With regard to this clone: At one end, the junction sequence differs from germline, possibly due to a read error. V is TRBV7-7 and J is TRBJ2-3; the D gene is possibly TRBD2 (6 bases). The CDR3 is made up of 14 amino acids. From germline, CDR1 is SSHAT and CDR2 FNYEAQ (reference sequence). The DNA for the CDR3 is TGTGCTAGCAGCTTCGGGACTGGAGCAGATACGCAGTATTTT. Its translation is CASSFGTGADTQYF.

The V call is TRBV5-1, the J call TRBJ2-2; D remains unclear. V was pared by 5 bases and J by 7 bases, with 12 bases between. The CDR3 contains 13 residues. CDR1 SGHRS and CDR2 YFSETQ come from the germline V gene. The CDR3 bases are TGCGCCAGCAGGGACGGTGGCGGCGGGGAGCTGTTTTTT. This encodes CASRDGGGGELFF.

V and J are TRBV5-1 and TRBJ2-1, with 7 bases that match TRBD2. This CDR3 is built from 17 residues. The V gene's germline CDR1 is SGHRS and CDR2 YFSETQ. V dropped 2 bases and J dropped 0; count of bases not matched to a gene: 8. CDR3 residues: CASSFIPRGSSYNEQFF. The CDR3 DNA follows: TGCGCCAGCAGCTTTATTCCCCGCGGGAGCTCCTACAATGAGCAGTTCTTC.

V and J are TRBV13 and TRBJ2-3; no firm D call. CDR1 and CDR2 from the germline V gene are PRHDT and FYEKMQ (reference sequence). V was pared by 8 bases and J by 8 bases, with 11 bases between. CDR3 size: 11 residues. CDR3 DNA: TGTGCCAGCTTCAAGGTGGGTACGCAGTATTTT. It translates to CASFKVGTQYF.

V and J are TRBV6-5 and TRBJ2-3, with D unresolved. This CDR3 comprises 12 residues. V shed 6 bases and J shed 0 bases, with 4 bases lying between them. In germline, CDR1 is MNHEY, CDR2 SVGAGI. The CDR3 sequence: CASSGSTDTQYF. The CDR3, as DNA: TGTGCCAGCAGCGGGAGCACAGATACGCAGTATTTT.

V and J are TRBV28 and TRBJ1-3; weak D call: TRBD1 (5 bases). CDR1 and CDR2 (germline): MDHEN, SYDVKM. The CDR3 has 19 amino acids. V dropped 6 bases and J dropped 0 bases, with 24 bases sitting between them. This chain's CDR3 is CASSSAGYRTQSSGNTIYF. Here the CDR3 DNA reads TGTGCCAGCAGCTCGGCCGGTTACAGGACACAAAGCTCTGGAAACACCATATATTTT.

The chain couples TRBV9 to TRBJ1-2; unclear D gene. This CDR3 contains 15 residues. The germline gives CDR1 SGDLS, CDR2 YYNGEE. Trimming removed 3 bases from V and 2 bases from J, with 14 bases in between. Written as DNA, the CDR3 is TGTGCCAGCAGCGGAAGAATGGAGGTCAACTATGGCTACACCTTC. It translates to CASSGRMEVNYGYTF.

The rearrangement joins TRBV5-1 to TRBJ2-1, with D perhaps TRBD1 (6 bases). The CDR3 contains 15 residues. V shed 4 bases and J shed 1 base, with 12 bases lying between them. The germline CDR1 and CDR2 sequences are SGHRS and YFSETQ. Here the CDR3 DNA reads TGCGCCAGCAGCCCAACCACAGGGTCCTACAATGAGCAGTTCTTC. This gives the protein CASSPTTGSYNEQFF.

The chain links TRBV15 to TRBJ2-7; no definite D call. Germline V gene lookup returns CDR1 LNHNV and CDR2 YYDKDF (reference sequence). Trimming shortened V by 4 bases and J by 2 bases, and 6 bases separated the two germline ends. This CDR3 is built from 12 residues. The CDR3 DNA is TGTGCCACCAGCAAGGAGCCCTACGAGCAGTACTTC. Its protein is CATSKEPYEQYF.

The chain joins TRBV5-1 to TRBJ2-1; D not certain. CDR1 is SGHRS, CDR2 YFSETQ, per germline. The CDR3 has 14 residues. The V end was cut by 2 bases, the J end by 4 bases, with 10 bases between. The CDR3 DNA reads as TGCGCCAGCAGCTTACAGACCTCATACAATGAGCAGTTCTTC. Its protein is CASSLQTSYNEQFF.

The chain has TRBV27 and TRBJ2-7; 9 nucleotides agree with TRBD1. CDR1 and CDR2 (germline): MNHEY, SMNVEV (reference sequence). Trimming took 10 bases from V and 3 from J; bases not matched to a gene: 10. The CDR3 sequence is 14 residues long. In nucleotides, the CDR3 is TGTGCCACTCCGTCGGGACAGGGAAGCTACGAGCAGTACTTC. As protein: CATPSGQGSYEQYF.

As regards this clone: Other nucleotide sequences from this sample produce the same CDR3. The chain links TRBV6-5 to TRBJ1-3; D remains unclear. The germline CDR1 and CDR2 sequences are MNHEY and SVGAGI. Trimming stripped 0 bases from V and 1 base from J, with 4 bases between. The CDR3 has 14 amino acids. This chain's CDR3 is CASSYSQSGNTIYF. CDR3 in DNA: TGTGCCAGCAGTTACTCCCAGTCTGGAAACACCATATATTTT.

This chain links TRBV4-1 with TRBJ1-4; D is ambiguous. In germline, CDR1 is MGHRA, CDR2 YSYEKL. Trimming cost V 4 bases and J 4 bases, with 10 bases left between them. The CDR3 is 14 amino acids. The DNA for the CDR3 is TGCGCCAGCAGCCCTCCACAGAGTAATGAAAAACTGTTTTTT. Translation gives CASSPPQSNEKLFF.

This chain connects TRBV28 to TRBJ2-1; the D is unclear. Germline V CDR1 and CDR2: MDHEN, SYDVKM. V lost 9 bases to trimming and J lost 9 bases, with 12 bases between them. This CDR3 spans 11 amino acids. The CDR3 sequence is CASTKSAEQFF. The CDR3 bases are TGTGCCAGTACAAAGTCGGCTGAGCAGTTCTTC.

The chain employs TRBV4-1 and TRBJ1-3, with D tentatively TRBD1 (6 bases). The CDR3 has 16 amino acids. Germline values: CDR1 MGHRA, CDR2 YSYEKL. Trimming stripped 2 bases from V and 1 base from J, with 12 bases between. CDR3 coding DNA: TGCGCCAGCAGCCAACCCACAGGGACGTCTGGAAACACCATATATTTT. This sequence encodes CASSQPTGTSGNTIYF.

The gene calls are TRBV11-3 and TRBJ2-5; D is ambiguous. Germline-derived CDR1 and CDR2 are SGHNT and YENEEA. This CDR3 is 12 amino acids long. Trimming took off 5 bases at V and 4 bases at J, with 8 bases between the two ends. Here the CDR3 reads CASSHDRETQYF. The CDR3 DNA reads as TGTGCCAGCAGCCACGATCGAGAGACCCAGTACTTC.

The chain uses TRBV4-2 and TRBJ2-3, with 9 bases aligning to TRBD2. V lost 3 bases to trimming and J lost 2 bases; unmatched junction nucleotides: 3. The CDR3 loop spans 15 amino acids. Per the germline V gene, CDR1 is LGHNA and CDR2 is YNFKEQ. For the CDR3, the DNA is TGTGCCAGCAGCCATAGGACTAGCGTCACAGATACGCAGTATTTT. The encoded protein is CASSHRTSVTDTQYF.

The DNA of the CDR3 is TGTGCCAGCAGCTCCCGGACAGGCAAGTACTTC. Translated, it gives CASSSRTGKYF. V usage is TRBV7-4 and J usage is TRBJ2-7, with 7 bases aligning to TRBD1. The length of the CDR3 is 11 residues. V was clipped by 4 bases and J by 11 bases; unmatched bases: 5. CDR1 SGHVT and CDR2 SQSDAQ come from the germline V gene.